This T cell receptor beta chain came from a study of blood T cell repertoires in COVID-19. Measured with immunoSEQ multiplex PCR; TCRdb has only the in-frame clones, and not every one. Of almost 250,000 clones in the sample, roughly 91% were seen once. Trimming shortened V by 3 bases and J by 2 bases, and 15 bases separated the two germline ends. The CDR3 is 16 residues long. Germline V CDR1 and CDR2: SGHTA, FQGNSA. Sequencing was done on a sample of PBMCs or T cells enriched from blood (not recorded which). The origin of this receptor is a woman aged 25 to 45 who had recovered from COVID-19. The gene calls are TRBV7-2 and TRBJ2-3; no reliable D call. The chain's CDR3 is CASSFSRPTSTDTQYF. CDR3 DNA sequence: TGTGCCAGCAGCTTCTCGAGGCCCACCTCCACAGATACGCAGTATTTT.